This is a list of T cell receptor beta chains from one sample in a study of a mutant IDH1 vaccine in newly diagnosed glioma. TCRdb's copy holds only in-frame clones and misses some; the assay was immunoSEQ multiplex PCR. The repertoire holds about 67,000 clones, over 70% seen once, with approximately 4.5% in the top ten. Sequencing was performed on peripheral blood mononuclear cells (PBMCs), taken from a glioma patient treated with radiotherapy, temozolomide or both. The receptor source for this set is a woman between 18 and 29 years old with glioma. Some clones in this sample may be carry-over from other donors' samples. CDR3s include the opening cysteine and the closing phenylalanine or tryptophan. A D gene is named only where the DNA matches it firmly. Size values are once, few and many counts, or a class for expanded clones, and some rows have none.

v_gene	j_gene	d_gene	abundance	CDR3aa	CDR3nt
TRBV10-2	TRBJ2-3	-	-	CASSGGGLTDTQYF	TGCGCCAGCAGTGGCGGAGGTCTCACAGATACGCAGTATTTT
TRBV5-1	TRBJ2-5	TRBD2	once	CASSPRAAGVRSKETQYF	TGCGCCAGCAGCCCCCGGGCGGCGGGAGTGAGGTCGAAAGAGACCCAGTACTTC
TRBV4-1	TRBJ1-4	-	-	CASSQAGGGEKLFF	TGCGCCAGCAGCCAAGCTGGGGGTGGCGAAAAACTGTTTTTT
TRBV10-3	TRBJ2-7	-	-	CAISGSTGRYEQYF	TGTGCCATCAGTGGCTCAACGGGCCGTTACGAGCAGTACTTC
TRBV19	TRBJ1-5	-	-	CASNMEVKQPQHF	TGTGCCAGTAATATGGAAGTGAAACAGCCCCAGCATTTT
TRBV30	TRBJ2-3	-	-	CAWSALQRAGDTQYF	TGTGCCTGGAGTGCCCTGCAGCGGGCCGGAGATACGCAGTATTTT
TRBV4-2	TRBJ2-7	-	once	CASSQGGIYEQYF	TGTGCCAGCAGCCAAGGCGGGATCTACGAGCAGTACTTC
TRBV19	TRBJ1-5	-	-	CASTLVKGGNQPQHF	TGTGCCAGTACCCTAGTTAAGGGTGGCAATCAGCCCCAGCATTTT
TRBV4-3	TRBJ2-2	TRBD2	-	CASTLAGGNTGELFF	TGCGCCAGCACCCTGGCGGGGGGCAACACCGGGGAGCTGTTTTTT
TRBV6-1	TRBJ1-5	TRBD1	-	CASLRGQGAHQPQHF	TGTGCCAGCTTAAGGGGACAGGGGGCTCATCAGCCCCAGCATTTT
TRBV30	TRBJ1-1	-	few	CAWSEQDTEAFF	TGTGCCTGGAGTGAGCAAGACACTGAAGCTTTCTTT
TRBV29-1	TRBJ2-7	TRBD1	once	CSVDGTGTYEQYF	TGCAGCGTTGATGGGACAGGGACCTACGAGCAGTACTTC
TRBV7-9	TRBJ1-2	-	-	CASSLPLRPGYTF	TGTGCCAGCAGCCTACCCTTGCGTCCTGGCTACACCTTC
TRBV4-2	TRBJ2-1	TRBD2	-	CASSQDRAGADEQFF	TGTGCCAGCAGCCAAGATCGAGCGGGGGCGGATGAGCAGTTCTTC
TRBV7-9	TRBJ1-1	-	once	CALGAGANTEAFF	TGTGCCCTCGGAGCAGGGGCGAACACTGAAGCTTTCTTT
TRBV15	TRBJ2-2	-	-	CATQGTGELFF	TGTGCCACCCAGGGCACCGGGGAGCTGTTTTTT
TRBV30	TRBJ1-1	-	few	CAWSFGRGNTEAFF	TGTGCCTGGAGTTTTGGGAGGGGGAACACTGAAGCTTTCTTT
TRBV6-1	TRBJ2-1	TRBD1	-	CASSVHRGSYNEQFF	TGTGCCAGCAGTGTTCACAGGGGCTCCTACAATGAGCAGTTCTTC
TRBV7-6	TRBJ2-5	-	-	CASSLAGAGLETQYF	TGTGCCAGCAGCTTAGCAGGGGCGGGGTTGGAGACCCAGTACTTC